This T cell receptor (beta chain) was found in a study of regulatory T cells in long-lasting Graves disease. Time point denoted: persistent/refractory GD, antithyroid drugs over 5 years with positive TRAb. Researchers made the TCR library from RNA that was extracted from PBMCs. The CDR3 consists of 16 residues. Trimming pared 5 bases from V and 6 bases from J, leaving 19 bases between. Germline V CDR1 and CDR2: SGHVS, FNYEAQ. Arm-PCR with iRepertoire HTBI primers amplified the CDR3 regions for these TCR beta libraries. From the multiplex PCR reads, TCRdb called clonotypes with MiXCR, one entry per CDR3 protein. The sample records almost 350,000 distinct CDR3 sequences, less than 20% being singletons. Study conclusions and caveats: The study found lower TCR diversity in persistent Graves' patients than in newly diagnosed ones. Accuracy was possibly reduced by small sample size. Persistent disease was associated with favored TRBV28 usage and with favored use of TRBJ1-2 and TRBJ2-5. Relative to new patients (approximately 1,000), persistent patients exhibited greater sharing of public clonotypes (approximately 2,700).

Concerning this clonotype: The antigen is unknown.

The input for sequencing was peripheral blood mononuclear cells (PBMCs), taken when the disease was refractory, from a patient treated with antithyroid drugs. The rearrangement uses TRBV7-6 and TRBJ2-2, with D perhaps matching TRBD1 (5 bases). The TCR was taken from a female donor with Graves disease. CDR3 in DNA: TGTGCCAGCAGCCACGTGGGGCAGGATTATGCCGGGGAGCTGTTTTTT. This sequence encodes CASSHVGQDYAGELFF.